This T cell receptor beta chain was sequenced for a study of T cell responses to AZD1222 COVID-19 vaccine. Study-level background: Combined were second doses at about 4 or about 12 weeks. General study points: Clonal diversity was possibly underestimated, and the donors were mostly white British, with more females. Reportedly, close to half of spike-specific TCRs are directed against unmutated variant regions. Compared with day 0, the breadth and depth of the Spike-specific TCR repertoire rose significantly after two doses of AZD1222.

Produced via immunoSEQ multiplex PCR; TCRdb's table is partial and in-frame only. The sample lists 80,000 or so clones, 90% to 95% seen once, with 5.2% in the top ten. V was pared by 0 bases and J by 1 base, with 14 bases between. Germline V gene data show CDR1 as SGHKS and CDR2 as YYEKEE (reference sequence). CDR3 length equals 17 residues. On this clone: What it binds is not known.

The J gene is TRBJ1-3, the V gene TRBV5-5; D is ambiguous. This TCR was recovered from an adult in good health. Sequencing was performed on peripheral blood, taken on day 0 of AZD1222 vaccination. The CDR3 is CASSLAEGGASGNTIYF. The CDR3, as DNA: TGTGCCAGCAGCTTGGCCGAGGGCGGCGCATCTGGAAACACCATATATTTT.